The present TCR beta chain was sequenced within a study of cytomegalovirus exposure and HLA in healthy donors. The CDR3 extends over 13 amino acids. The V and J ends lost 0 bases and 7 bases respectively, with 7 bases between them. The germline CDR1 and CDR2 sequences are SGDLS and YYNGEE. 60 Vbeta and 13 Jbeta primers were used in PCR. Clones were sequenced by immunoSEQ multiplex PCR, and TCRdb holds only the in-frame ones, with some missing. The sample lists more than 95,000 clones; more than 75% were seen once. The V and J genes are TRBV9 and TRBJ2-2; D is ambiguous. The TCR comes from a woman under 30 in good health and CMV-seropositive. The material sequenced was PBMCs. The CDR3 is CASSVDIIGELFF. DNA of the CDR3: TGTGCCAGCAGCGTAGACATCATCGGGGAGCTGTTTTTT.